One and the same sample provided the 12 T cell receptor beta chains below, sequenced in a study of blood T cell repertoires in COVID-19. Sequencing used immunoSEQ multiplex PCR; TCRdb keeps in-frame clones, though not all of them. This table holds tens of thousands of clones, around 90% found once. The sequenced sample consisted of peripheral blood. These receptor sequences come from a woman between 50 and 59 years old with active or convalescent COVID-19.

The chain links TRBV6-6 to TRBJ1-4; TRBD1 is a possible D gene (6 bases). Germline lookup yields CDR1 MNHNY and CDR2 SVGAGI (reference sequence). The CDR3 runs to 14 residues. The V and J ends lost 5 bases and 5 bases respectively, with 12 bases between them. This CDR3 reads CASSTPGVNEKLFF. CDR3 nucleotide sequence: TGTGCCAGCAGTACCCCAGGGGTCAATGAAAAACTGTTTTTT.

V is TRBV11-2 and J is TRBJ2-5; 11 nucleotides match TRBD2. CDR1 SGHAT and CDR2 FQNNGV come from the germline V gene. Trimming cost V 4 bases and J 0 bases; bases outside gene matches: 4. The CDR3 is 16 residues long. CDR3 in amino acids: CASSSGLAVNQETQYF. The CDR3 region has the DNA TGTGCCAGCAGCTCGGGACTAGCGGTAAACCAAGAGACCCAGTACTTC.

The chain uses TRBV7-3 and TRBJ2-3; D possibly corresponds to TRBD1 (6 bases). The CDR3 contains 15 residues. V lost 6 bases and J 2 bases, leaving 15 bases between the germline ends. Germline V CDR1 and CDR2: SGHTA, FQGTGA. This CDR3 is CASSRSRTDTDTQYF. The CDR3 region has the DNA TGTGCCAGCAGTCGATCCAGGACAGACACAGATACGCAGTATTTT.

The V and J genes are TRBV18 and TRBJ1-5; no reliable D call. Deletions cut 3 bases from V and 1 base from J, with 7 bases between. Per the germline V gene, CDR1 is KGHSH and CDR2 is LQKENI. The CDR3 has 14 amino acids. The CDR3 region is CASSPRQSNQPQHF. The CDR3 nucleotides read TGTGCCAGCTCACCCCGCCAGAGCAATCAGCCCCAGCATTTT.

The chain recombines TRBV4-3 with TRBJ2-3, with a possible D match to TRBD1 (6 bases). Trimming stripped 4 bases from V and 4 bases from J, with 15 bases between. Germline assignment: CDR1 LGHNA and CDR2 YSLEER. The CDR3 spans 15 residues. The CDR3 sequence: CASSRSTGWPDTQYF. CDR3 DNA: TGCGCCAGCAGCCGAAGCACAGGGTGGCCAGATACGCAGTATTTT.

The CDR3 sequence: CASKPRLTERVYEQYF. CDR3 DNA sequence: TGCGCCAGCAAGCCAAGATTAACAGAGAGGGTCTACGAGCAGTACTTC. The V call is TRBV4-1, the J call TRBJ2-7, with a possible D match to TRBD2 (5 bases). Germline V CDR1 and CDR2: MGHRA, YSYEKL. The CDR3 runs 16 residues. Trimming cost V 7 bases and J 3 bases, with 22 bases left between them.

Only a few counts were recorded for this clone. This rearrangement joins TRBV5-8 to TRBJ1-4, with D maybe TRBD1 (6 bases). CDR3 size: 18 residues. The V end lost 0 bases, the J end lost 0 bases, and 15 bases lay between the germline ends. Germline V gene data show CDR1 as SGHTS and CDR2 as YDEGEE. The CDR3 is CASSLGFGTHATNEKLFF. CDR3 nucleotide sequence: TGTGCCAGCAGCTTGGGTTTTGGGACACATGCAACTAATGAAAAACTGTTTTTT.

This chain connects TRBV11-2 to TRBJ2-2; 11 bases match TRBD2. Germline trimming cut 2 bases from V and 4 bases from J; bases unmatched to any gene: 12. The CDR3 consists of 19 residues. Germline CDR1 is SGHAT and CDR2 is FQNNGV. The DNA for the CDR3 is TGTGCCAGCAGCTTACTACTAGCGGGGGCCCGTGGGGGCACCGGGGAGCTGTTTTTT. This encodes CASSLLLAGARGGTGELFF.

In nucleotides, the CDR3 is TGCGCCAGCAGCCAAGCGACCGGGTTCTCAAACACTGAAGCTTTCTTT. This translates into CASSQATGFSNTEAFF. V gene TRBV4-1 combines with J gene TRBJ1-1; D call uncertain. CDR3 length: 16 amino acids. Trimming cost V 1 base and J 2 bases, with 14 bases left between them. Germline V gene lookup returns CDR1 MGHRA and CDR2 YSYEKL.

V is TRBV19 and J is TRBJ2-1, with 9 bases identical to TRBD1. The junction had 5 bases not matched to a gene; V was cut back by 5 bases and J by 6 bases. The germline gives CDR1 LNHDA, CDR2 SQIVND (reference sequence). The CDR3 length is 14 residues. In nucleotides, the CDR3 is TGTGCCAGTAGTTGGGGACAGGGTATCAATGAGCAGTTCTTC. This codes for CASSWGQGINEQFF.

This rearrangement joins TRBV3-1 (or the pseudogene TRBV3-2) to TRBJ1-4; the D is unclear. This CDR3 contains 15 residues. Germline CDR1 LGHDT, CDR2 YNNKEL (reference sequence). Trimming cost V 3 bases and J 5 bases, with 13 bases left between them. The CDR3 reads CASSHEVGQNEKLFF. Here the CDR3 DNA reads TGTGCCAGCAGCCACGAGGTCGGCCAAAATGAAAAACTGTTTTTT.

The chain has TRBV30 and TRBJ2-3; D ambiguous. V shed 5 bases and J shed 2 bases, with 17 bases lying between them. Germline lookup yields CDR1 GTSNPN and CDR2 SVGIG (reference sequence). The CDR3 consists of 15 residues. The DNA for the CDR3 is TGTGCCTGGGACTCCGAGGCAGCTTACACAGATACGCAGTATTTT. Amino acid sequence: CAWDSEAAYTDTQYF.